This T cell receptor (beta chain) was captured in a study of cytomegalovirus exposure and HLA in healthy donors. Study in general: A prior analysis found 95 million to 140 million unique TCR beta sequences from 170 million or so T cells.

Study-level findings and limits: As a later analysis revealed, the rate of TCR association differed by HLA locus, with DRB1 most and HLA-C fewest. In a later analysis, parvovirus B19, influenza, CMV and Epstein-Barr virus appeared linked to several top co-occurrence clusters.

Use of 60 Vbeta and 13 Jbeta primers characterized the PCR. How the authors handled the data: Later, 65 million to 85 million unique TCR beta chains were counted in an analysis, and about 10 million of them were shared. The protocol was immunoSEQ multiplex PCR, while the TCRdb copy is restricted to in-frame clones and leaves out a portion. V and J calls and clone size are those listed in that table; D and trimming were worked out from the DNA. The sample gives more than 150,000 clones, 70% to 90% of which show up once; about 9.3% is in the top ten. V was pared by 2 bases and J by 0 bases, with 14 bases between. There are 16 residues in the CDR3. CDR1 is KGHSH, CDR2 LQKENI, per germline. Concerning this clone: What it recognizes is unknown.

This rearrangement joins TRBV18 to TRBJ2-7; D remains ambiguous. Sequenced: PBMCs. The receptor was derived from a man younger than 35 in good health and CMV-seropositive. CDR3 amino acids: CASSPLAARSSYEQYF. DNA for the CDR3: TGTGCCAGCTCACCATTGGCCGCCCGGAGCTCCTACGAGCAGTACTTC.